The entry that follows covers one T cell receptor beta chain sequence. Its matching antigen is unknown. The data stem from a study of T cells after yellow fever vaccination. Broader study findings: Re-detected after boosting: most primary clones, almost 97% of CD4 and 88% of CD8.

TCRdb recomputed calls from the 5' RACE reads with MiXCR, one row per CDR3 protein. This table holds fewer than 400,000 distinct CDR3 sequences, about 6% found once. The CDR3 is made up of 12 amino acids. V shed 3 bases, J shed 11 bases, and the junction held 4 bases outside the gene matches. Germline V gene lookup returns CDR1 SGHAT and CDR2 FQNNGV. This receptor was identified in a man aged 25-45 years who received the YFV17D yellow fever vaccine. Sequencing used PBMCs, obtained 5 days after the yellow fever booster vaccination. The rearrangement joins TRBV11-2 to TRBJ1-1; 9 bases align to TRBD1. The CDR3: CASSFGDRAAFF. DNA for the CDR3: TGTGCCAGCAGCTTCGGGGACAGGGCTGCTTTCTTT.